This paragraph covers one T cell receptor beta chain sequence. Its antigen is currently unknown. It was with 60 Vbeta and 13 Jbeta primers that the PCR ran. The repertoire was sequenced with immunoSEQ multiplex PCR; TCRdb's copy has only in-frame clones and lacks some. Counted here are about 170,000 clones, 60% to 80% occurring once; the ten biggest clones make up 5% to 8%. The source of the sample is a study of cytomegalovirus exposure and HLA in healthy donors. Healthy bone marrow donors made up the cohort. Findings and caveats of the study: A later analysis reported that several of the most significant clusters appeared to be linked to common viral pathogens, among them Epstein-Barr virus. A later analysis linked a missense variant in DCLRE1C to the trimming of TCR beta V and J genes. The authors enumerated over 150 TCR beta chains as linked to cytomegalovirus.

This TCR was recovered from a man aged 35 to 55 in good health and CMV-seropositive. The material sequenced was PBMCs.

CDR3 DNA: TGTGCCAGTAGTATAGATCGGGGTCCCCCGGCCAAAAACATTCAGTACTTC. Its protein product is CASSIDRGPPAKNIQYF. This chain joins TRBV19 and TRBJ2-4; tentative D call: TRBD2 (5 bases). Looked up from germline, CDR1 is LNHDA and CDR2 is SQIVND (reference sequence). V was shortened by 0 bases and J by 1 base, with 13 bases between the two germline ends. This CDR3 region has 17 residues.